One and the same sample provided the 22 T cell receptor beta chains below, sequenced in a study of response to subunit inactivated influenza vaccine. TCRdb re-called the RT-PCR reads through MiXCR, storing one row per CDR3 protein. The table lists fewer than 350,000 distinct CDR3 sequences, 21% of them singletons. Sample: PBMCs from blood, taken approximately 20 months after vaccination. These receptors were obtained from a man in his fifties or sixties who received an inactivated influenza vaccine.

This clonotype was observed many times. An end of the junction differs from the germline gene, which may be a read error. The rearrangement uses TRBV6-1 and TRBJ1-5; 8 bases fit TRBD1. Germline V gene sequence: CDR1 MNHNS, CDR2 SASEGT. This CDR3 contains 14 residues. Here the CDR3 reads CASTEDRGRQPQHF. The DNA for the CDR3 is TGTGCCAGCACTGAAGACAGGGGACGCCAGCCCCAGCATTTT.

This clonotype has only a few counts. V gene TRBV3-1 combines with J gene TRBJ2-7, with 9 nucleotides matching TRBD1. Germline V lookup: CDR1 LGHDT, CDR2 YNNKEL (reference sequence). J gave up 13 bases and V 1 base, and 2 bases lay outside the gene matches. The CDR3 has 11 residues. CDR3 region: CASSQGGQGYF. CDR3 DNA: TGTGCCAGCAGCCAAGGGGGACAGGGATACTTC.

The chain employs TRBV29-1 and TRBJ2-4; 8 nucleotides agree with TRBD2. This CDR3 spans 13 amino acids. V lost 1 base to trimming and J lost 9 bases; unmatched junction nucleotides: 5. In germline, CDR1 is SQVTM, CDR2 ANQGSEA. CDR3 loop: CSVEVTGGGIQYF. CDR3 coding DNA: TGCAGCGTTGAAGTGACGGGAGGGGGCATTCAGTACTTC.

This clonotype was seen a few times. This chain links TRBV7-2 with TRBJ1-6; 8 nucleotides agree with TRBD1. This CDR3 spans 17 amino acids. CDR1 is SGHTA, CDR2 FQGNSA, per germline. With 4 bases clipped from V and 3 bases from J, the junction kept 8 bases outside the gene matches. CDR3 nucleotides: TGTGCCAGCAGCTCCCGGACAGGGCTCCACTATAATTCACCCCTCCACTTT. This sequence encodes CASSSRTGLHYNSPLHF.

The chain couples TRBV6-2 or TRBV6-3 to TRBJ2-5; 9 nucleotides align to TRBD2. Germline V gene sequence: CDR1 MNHEY, CDR2 SVGEGT. The CDR3 is 17 residues long. Trimming removed 0 bases from V and 2 bases from J; junction bases left unmatched: 7. CDR3 nucleotides: TGTGCCAGCAGTTACTCGACGCGACTAGCGGAACAAGAGACCCAGTACTTC. Protein: CASSYSTRLAEQETQYF.

The V and J genes are TRBV3-1 and TRBJ2-7; D unresolved. The V gene's germline CDR1 is LGHDT and CDR2 YNNKEL (reference sequence). This CDR3 has 12 residues. The germline V and J ends were trimmed by 2 bases and 5 bases, with 7 bases remaining between them. The CDR3 region has the DNA TGTGCCAGCAGCCAAATAAAACACGAGCAGTACTTC. Translating gives CASSQIKHEQYF.

This chain links TRBV27 with TRBJ1-4; 10 bases agree with TRBD1. The germline V gene encodes CDR1 MNHEY and CDR2 SMNVEV (reference sequence). The junction had 8 bases not matched to a gene; V was cut back by 5 bases and J by 8 bases. CDR3 size: 15 residues. CDR3 sequence reads: CASSVTGGGGEKLFF. In DNA form, the CDR3 reads TGTGCCAGCAGTGTGACAGGGGGCGGCGGGGAAAAACTGTTTTTT.

This clonotype was seen a few times. The rearrangement uses TRBV5-1 and TRBJ2-2; 7 positions agree with TRBD1. This CDR3 comprises 15 residues. CDR1 is SGHRS, CDR2 YFSETQ, per germline. The V gene end was trimmed by 4 bases and the J gene end by 3 bases; junction bases not matched to a gene: 6. Here the CDR3 DNA reads TGCGCCAGCAGCATGACAGGGTCGCACACCGGGGAGCTGTTTTTT. It yields the protein CASSMTGSHTGELFF.

The chain carries TRBV6-4 and TRBJ2-1; TRBD1 aligns across 10 bases. The CDR3 covers 15 residues. With 5 bases clipped from V and 7 bases from J, the junction kept 8 bases outside the gene matches. Germline CDR1 reads MRHNA; CDR2 reads SNTAGT. CDR3 sequence reads: CASSPQGGQGNEQFF. The CDR3, as DNA: TGTGCCAGCAGTCCACAGGGGGGACAGGGGAATGAGCAGTTCTTC.

This clonotype turned up a few times. The chain links TRBV6-2 or TRBV6-3 to TRBJ1-1; D is unclear. Trimming pared 7 bases from V and 1 base from J, leaving 10 bases between. CDR1 is MNHEY, CDR2 SVGEGT, per germline. The CDR3 loop spans 13 amino acids. CDR3 bases: TGTGCCAGCATTAAACAGAAGAACACTGAAGCTTTCTTT. Protein sequence: CASIKQKNTEAFF.

In its sample, this clonotype was seen a few times. The chain combines TRBV5-5 with TRBJ1-1; 8 bases are shared with TRBD1. The length of the CDR3 is 16 residues. J gave up 2 bases and V 4 bases, and 10 bases lay outside the gene matches. In germline, CDR1 is SGHKS, CDR2 YYEKEE (reference sequence). The CDR3, as DNA: TGTGCCAGCAGCGGGGCCTGGGGACAGGTTAACACTGAAGCTTTCTTT. The encoded protein is CASSGAWGQVNTEAFF.

The CDR3: CATSRDKGALPYGYTF. The DNA for the CDR3 is TGTGCCACCAGCAGAGATAAGGGGGCGCTTCCCTATGGCTACACCTTC. The gene calls are TRBV15 and TRBJ1-2; 7 bases match TRBD1. V shed 0 bases, J shed 4 bases, and the junction held 8 bases outside the gene matches. Germline CDR1 and CDR2: LNHNV and YYDKDF (reference sequence). This CDR3 contains 16 residues.

V usage is TRBV5-1 and J usage is TRBJ2-1, with 7 bases that match TRBD2. The germline gives CDR1 SGHRS, CDR2 YFSETQ. V gave up 7 bases and J gave up 7 bases; unmatched junction bases: 8. This CDR3 has 13 residues. This CDR3 reads CASRREGMNEQFF. In DNA form, the CDR3 reads TGCGCCAGCCGAAGGGAGGGTATGAATGAGCAGTTCTTC.

The genes are TRBV28 and TRBJ2-1; D unresolved. Germline V gene lookup returns CDR1 MDHEN and CDR2 SYDVKM. V lost 6 bases and J lost 6, with 12 bases in between. The CDR3 is 13 amino acids. The CDR3 DNA sequence: TGTGCCAGCAGACCGGACGGAACCAATGAGCAGTTCTTC. Translating it yields CASRPDGTNEQFF.

The genes are TRBV5-1 and TRBJ2-2; D is possibly TRBD1 (6 bases). Trimming stripped 8 bases from V and 1 base from J, with 15 bases between. Germline values: CDR1 SGHRS, CDR2 YFSETQ. The length of the CDR3 is 15 residues. CDR3 region: CASTGTSGNTGELFF. In nucleotides, the CDR3 is TGCGCCAGTACAGGGACAAGCGGGAACACCGGGGAGCTGTTTTTT. Variable domain in full (rest from reference TRBV5-1 and TRBJ2-2): KAGVTQTPRYLIKTRGQQVTLSCSPISGHRSVSWYQQTPGQGLQFLFEYFSETQRNKGNFPGRFSGRQFSNSRSEMNVSTLELGDSALYLCASTGTSGNTGELFFGEGSRLTVL.

The V and J genes are TRBV5-6 and TRBJ1-5; D is uncertain. Germline CDR1 and CDR2: SGHDT and YYEEEE. The CDR3 is 16 amino acids. The germline V and J ends were trimmed by 4 bases and 0 bases, with 14 bases remaining between them. CDR3 in amino acids: CASSRSDTNSNQPQHF. DNA for the CDR3: TGTGCCAGCAGCAGATCAGACACAAATAGCAATCAGCCCCAGCATTTT.

The J gene is TRBJ2-2, the V gene TRBV4-3, with D perhaps matching TRBD1 or TRBD2 (5 bases each). The CDR3 totals 16 residues. Trimming took 0 bases from V and 7 from J, leaving 15 bases between them. Germline assignment: CDR1 LGHNA and CDR2 YSLEER. CDR3 nucleotides: TGCGCCAGCAGCCAAGACGGGGCAGGATCAGGCGGGGAGCTGTTTTTT. This encodes CASSQDGAGSGGELFF.

This clonotype was found a few times. CDR3 protein: CASSLADRGDEKLFF. CDR3 coding DNA: TGTGCCAGCAGCTTAGCAGACAGGGGGGACGAAAAACTGTTTTTT. The chain recombines TRBV7-6 with TRBJ1-4; 9 bases are a match to TRBD1. Trimming took 0 bases from V and 8 from J; bases not matched to a gene: 4. From germline, CDR1 is SGHVS and CDR2 FNYEAQ. The CDR3 is made up of 15 amino acids.

The chain combines TRBV3-1 with TRBJ1-4; unclear D gene. The germline V and J ends were trimmed by 4 bases and 6 bases, with 6 bases remaining between them. CDR3 length: 12 amino acids. Germline V gene sequence: CDR1 LGHDT, CDR2 YNNKEL (reference sequence). CDR3 sequence: CASSPADEKLFF. In DNA, the CDR3 is TGTGCCAGCAGCCCGGCGGATGAAAAACTGTTTTTT.

This chain uses TRBV14 with TRBJ2-1; TRBD2 matches at 16 bases. The CDR3 runs 19 residues. V lost 4 bases to trimming and J lost 0 bases; unmatched junction nucleotides: 6. Germline V gene data show CDR1 as SGHDN and CDR2 as FVKESK. CDR3 DNA sequence: TGTGCCAGCAGCCCAGGGACTAGCGGGAGGGGGAGCTCCTACAATGAGCAGTTCTTC. Translated: CASSPGTSGRGSSYNEQFF.

This clonotype turned up a few times. The gene calls are TRBV15 and TRBJ1-1; D gene ambiguous. The length of the CDR3 is 13 residues. CDR1 LNHNV and CDR2 YYDKDF come from the germline V gene (reference sequence). Between the trimmed V and J ends, which lost 3 bases and 0 bases, there was a span of 5 bases. The CDR3 region has the DNA TGTGCCACCAGCAGCCCGTTGAACACTGAAGCTTTCTTT. Translating gives CATSSPLNTEAFF.

The table lists this clonotype with a few counts. CDR3 DNA: TGTGCCAGCAGTTTTATAGCGGTAAATACCTACGAGCAGTACTTC. Its protein is CASSFIAVNTYEQYF. V gene TRBV12-3 or TRBV12-4 combines with J gene TRBJ2-7, with a tentative D call TRBD2 (6 bases). The CDR3 consists of 15 residues. Trimming left V 3 bases short and J 2 bases short, with 14 bases between.